The 10 T cell receptor beta chains below come from one sample, sequenced in a study of blood T cell repertoires in COVID-19. Using immunoSEQ multiplex PCR, the repertoire was profiled, and TCRdb retains in-frame clones only, with some absent. The sample includes 260,000 or so clones, approximately 88% of them seen just once. Input material: peripheral blood. These receptors came from a man younger than 35 with active or convalescent COVID-19.

The chain's CDR3 is CASSPIRENTEAFF. The CDR3 DNA sequence: TGTGCCAGCTCACCAATCCGGGAGAACACTGAAGCTTTCTTT. The chain employs TRBV18 and TRBJ1-1; D uncertain. V was cut by 2 bases and J by 1 base, with 8 bases left in between. Germline V gives CDR1 KGHSH, CDR2 LQKENI. There are 14 residues in the CDR3. Full variable domain (rest looked up from reference TRBV18 and TRBJ1-1): NAGVMQNPRHLVRRRGQEARLRCSPMKGHSHVYWYRQLPEEGLKFMVYLQKENIIDESGMPKERFSAEFPKEGPSILRIQQVVRGDSAAYFCASSPIRENTEAFFGQGTRLTVV.

The sample holds a few counts of this clone. The rearrangement joins TRBV5-3 to TRBJ2-7; 14 bases match TRBD2. TRBV5-3 is an ORF, and what it does is uncertain. The CDR3 totals 16 residues. V shed 4 bases and J 4 bases; nucleotides not matched to a gene: 7. The DNA for the CDR3 is TGTGCCAGAAGCACCGGGACTAGCGGGGGAATTTACGAGCAGTACTTC. Protein product: CARSTGTSGGIYEQYF.

The chain combines TRBV9 with TRBJ2-1, with 7 bases lining up with TRBD2. Trimming at V came to 4 bases and at J to 1 base, leaving 8 bases not matched to a gene. Germline V gives CDR1 SGDLS, CDR2 YYNGEE. The length of the CDR3 is 16 residues. The CDR3 here is CASSPPRGSSYNEQFF. CDR3 nucleotide sequence: TGTGCCAGCAGCCCCCCGCGGGGGAGTTCCTACAATGAGCAGTTCTTC. The full variable domain, rest sourced from reference TRBV9 and TRBJ2-1, is DSGVTQTPKHLITATGQRVTLRCSPRSGDLSVYWYQQSLDQGLQFLIQYYNGEERAKGNILERFSAQQFPDLHSELNLSSLELGDSALYFCASSPPRGSSYNEQFFGPGTRLTVL.

The chain links TRBV2 to TRBJ1-2; the D gene is possibly TRBD1 (5 bases). Germline V gene data show CDR1 as SNHLY and CDR2 as FYNNEI. This CDR3 is 14 amino acids long. V lost 0 bases, J lost 8 bases, and 13 bases lay in between. CDR3 nucleotide sequence: TGTGCCAGCAGTGAAGCGTATAGGGGAGGCGGCTACACCTTC. Translating it yields CASSEAYRGGGYTF.

The chain uses TRBV6-2 or TRBV6-3 and TRBJ1-5, with TRBD1 as a possible D gene (6 bases). This CDR3 is built from 13 residues. The germline gives CDR1 MNHEY, CDR2 SVGEGT. Trimming left V 2 bases short and J 9 bases short, with 11 bases between. The DNA of the CDR3 is TGTGCCAGCAGTTACGGGGGCGGCTGGCCCCAGCATTTT. This codes for CASSYGGGWPQHF.

CDR3 region: CASSLFGRANEQYF. The CDR3 bases are TGTGCCAGCAGCTTGTTCGGCAGGGCCAACGAGCAGTACTTC. This rearrangement joins TRBV7-8 to TRBJ2-7; D is perhaps TRBD1 (5 bases). This CDR3 is 14 amino acids long. The V and J ends lost 3 bases and 5 bases respectively, with 14 bases between them. Germline CDR1 and CDR2: SGHVS and FQNEAQ.

The chain couples TRBV18 to TRBJ2-2, with 9 bases that match TRBD2. This CDR3 has 16 residues. Germline V lookup: CDR1 KGHSH, CDR2 LQKENI. The junction had 9 bases not matched to a gene; V was cut back by 6 bases and J by 4 bases. The CDR3 spells CASSTKLAGFTGELFF. CDR3 coding DNA: TGTGCCAGCTCGACCAAGCTAGCGGGGTTCACCGGGGAGCTGTTTTTT.

The chain carries TRBV13 and TRBJ1-2; D is possibly TRBD1 (5 bases). Germline loops: CDR1 PRHDT, CDR2 FYEKMQ (reference sequence). The CDR3 covers 13 residues. V was pared by 10 bases and J by 2 bases, with 14 bases between. Here the CDR3 reads CANYLQGNYGYTF. The CDR3, as DNA: TGTGCCAACTATCTTCAGGGAAACTATGGCTACACCTTC.

This clone was seen once. The chain recombines TRBV7-9 with TRBJ1-2; 8 bases agree with TRBD1. This CDR3 has 15 residues. Trimming at V came to 0 bases and at J to 4 bases, leaving 4 bases not matched to a gene. Germline CDR1 is SEHNR and CDR2 is FQNEAQ (reference sequence). CDR3 in DNA: TGTGCCAGCAGCTTAGCACCGGACAGGGTCTATGGCTACACCTTC. This codes for CASSLAPDRVYGYTF. The variable domain in full, with the rest retrieved from reference TRBV7-9 and TRBJ1-2, is DTGVSQNPRHKITKRGQNVTFRCDPISEHNRLYWYRQTLGQGPEFLTYFQNEAQLEKSRLLSDRFSAERPKGSFSTLEIQRTEQGDSAMYLCASSLAPDRVYGYTFGSGTRLTVV.

The CDR3 region has the DNA TGCGCCAGCAGCTTTGTGGCGGGGGGTTCCTACGAGCAGTACTTC. As protein: CASSFVAGGSYEQYF. The chain uses TRBV5-1 and TRBJ2-7; 8 bases align to TRBD2. CDR1 and CDR2 from the germline V gene are SGHRS and YFSETQ. V was pared by 2 bases and J by 1 base, with 5 bases of the junction left unmatched. This CDR3 spans 15 amino acids. Together with reference TRBV5-1 and TRBJ2-7, the CDR3 gives the full variable domain: KAGVTQTPRYLIKTRGQQVTLSCSPISGHRSVSWYQQTPGQGLQFLFEYFSETQRNKGNFPGRFSGRQFSNSRSEMNVSTLELGDSALYLCASSFVAGGSYEQYFGPGTRLTVT.